This entry concerns a single TCR beta chain. Antigen specificity is unknown. CDR1 and CDR2 (germline): SGDLS, YYNGEE. There are 13 residues in the CDR3. The V gene lost 7 bases and the J gene lost 2 bases, with 10 bases spanning the gap. This sample was taken from a study of CD8 T cells in Susac syndrome. The study, taken as a whole, reports: The TCR sequencing and HLA analysis in the study involved a relatively small number of individuals, as the study acknowledged.

From blood CD8+ and CD4+ T cells, the TCR beta chain was sequenced. FACS enriched CD8+ TEMRA cells, while bulk CD8+ and CD4+ were negatively isolated. Reverse transcription used roughly 0.5 to 1 ug RNA and random hexamers. The amplification used immunoSEQ multiplex PCR on TCR beta CDR3; it spanned 54 Vbeta and 13 Jbeta. Via MiXCR, TCRdb re-called the immunoSEQ multiplex PCR reads, giving one row per CDR3 protein. Here the sample spans more than 150,000 distinct CDR3 sequences, around 95% being singletons. This TCR came from a human donor with multiple sclerosis. Sequenced input: CD8+ T cells from PBMCs. The genes are TRBV9 and TRBJ1-5; perhaps TRBD1 as D (6 bases). The CDR3 protein is CASGGPGNQPQHF. In nucleotides, the CDR3 is TGTGCCAGCGGGGGGCCAGGCAATCAGCCCCAGCATTTT.